This record looks at one T cell receptor (beta chain) sequence and its context. Other nucleotide sequences from this sample produce the same CDR3. The record originates from a study of shared clonotypes between healthy human individuals. Trimming left V 4 bases short and J 0 bases short, with 4 bases between. The CDR3 is 13 amino acids. Germline assignment: CDR1 SGHTA and CDR2 FQGTGA. Clones were read by immunoSEQ multiplex PCR, and TCRdb kept only the in-frame ones, dropping some. The table records millions of clones, approximately 95% of them present only once. This TCR derives from a man between 18 and 35 years old in good health. Some clones in this sample may be carry-over from other donors' samples. The V gene is TRBV7-3, the J gene TRBJ2-4; D gene uncertain. The sample was naive CD4+ T cells from PBMCs. Described subset: CD45RA+ positively selected. In DNA form, the CDR3 reads TGTGCCAGCAGCTCAGGAGCCAAAAACATTCAGTACTTC. Encoded protein: CASSSGAKNIQYF.